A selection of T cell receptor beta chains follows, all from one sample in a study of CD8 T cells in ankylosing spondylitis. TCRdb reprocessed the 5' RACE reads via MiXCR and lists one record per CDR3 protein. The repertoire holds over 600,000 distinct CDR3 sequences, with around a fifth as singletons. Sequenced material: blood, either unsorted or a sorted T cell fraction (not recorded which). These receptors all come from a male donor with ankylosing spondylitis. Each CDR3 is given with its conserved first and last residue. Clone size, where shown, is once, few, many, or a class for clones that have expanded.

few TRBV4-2 CASSQEKTGTINTIYF
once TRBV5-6 CASTQWASGTNEQYF
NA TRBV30 CAWSVSGANVLTF
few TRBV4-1 CASSQGGLSGGNRDTEAFF
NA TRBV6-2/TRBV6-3 CASNRRVPPYNEQFF
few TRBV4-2 CASSHFGTRAYNEQFF
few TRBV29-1 CSVVLSGGIGQPQHF
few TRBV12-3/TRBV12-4 CASSRTGTLPTSTDTQYF
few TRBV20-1 CSATSGLAGVYEQFF
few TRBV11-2 CASSLKGFGGWLAKNIQYF
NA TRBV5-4 CASSWGGGEQFF
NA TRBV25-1 CASSALGQSDEQYF
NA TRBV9 CASSQGHPGNTIYF
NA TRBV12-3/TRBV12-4 CASRVGRNEKLFF
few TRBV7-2 CASSLVRTPNQPQHF
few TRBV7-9 CASSLTIGAYEQYF
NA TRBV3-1 CASSQGIGGRRTEAFF
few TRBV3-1 CASSQGVPAGGLTDTQYF
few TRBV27 CASSLWTGKTDTQYF
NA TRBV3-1 CASSQGAGLYNEQFF
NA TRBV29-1 CSVRTGGYNEQFF
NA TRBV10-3 CAISEAEKNTEAFF
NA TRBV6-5 CASSSRTSGKGGPDTQYF
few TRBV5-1 CASERDPAYNEQFF
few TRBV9 CASSPDPGGSRDTQYF
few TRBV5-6 CASSPVGGDTEAFF
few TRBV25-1 CASSELQTVSTSSYNEQFF
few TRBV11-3 CASSLGAGFAAEQYF
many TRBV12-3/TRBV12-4 CASSLKGDGYTF
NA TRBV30 CAWSVENEQFF
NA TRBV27 CASSLGSHYEQYF
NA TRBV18 CASSPATSRALNTEAFF
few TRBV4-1 CASSQEKRVPYEQYF
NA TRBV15 CATSTSQGGWANVLTF
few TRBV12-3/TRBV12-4 CASSPKSGGAFSYNEQFF
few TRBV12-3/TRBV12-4 CASSLSLAVYEQYF
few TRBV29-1 CSVDPGGGNEKLFF
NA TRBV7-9 CASSPRQGIGVDGYTF